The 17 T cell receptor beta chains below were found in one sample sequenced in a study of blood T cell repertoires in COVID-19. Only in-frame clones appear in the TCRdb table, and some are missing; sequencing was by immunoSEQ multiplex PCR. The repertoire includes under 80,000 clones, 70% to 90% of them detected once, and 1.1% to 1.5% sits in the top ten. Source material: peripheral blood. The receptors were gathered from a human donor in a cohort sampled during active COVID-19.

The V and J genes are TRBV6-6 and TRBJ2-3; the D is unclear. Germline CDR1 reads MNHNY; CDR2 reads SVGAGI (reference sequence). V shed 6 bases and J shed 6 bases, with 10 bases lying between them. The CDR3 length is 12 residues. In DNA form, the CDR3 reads TGTGCCAGCAGATTTAGTAGTGATACGCAGTATTTT. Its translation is CASRFSSDTQYF.

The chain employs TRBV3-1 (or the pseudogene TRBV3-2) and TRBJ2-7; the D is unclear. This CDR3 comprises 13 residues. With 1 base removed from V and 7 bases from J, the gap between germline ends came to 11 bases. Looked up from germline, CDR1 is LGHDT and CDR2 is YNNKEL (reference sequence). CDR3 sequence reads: CASSQGLWSEQYF. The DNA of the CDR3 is TGTGCCAGCAGCCAAGGGTTGTGGAGTGAGCAGTACTTC.

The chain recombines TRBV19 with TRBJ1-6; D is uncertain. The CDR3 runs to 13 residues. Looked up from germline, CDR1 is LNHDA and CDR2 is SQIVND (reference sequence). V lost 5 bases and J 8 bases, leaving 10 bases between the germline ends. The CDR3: CASSDDRDSPLHF. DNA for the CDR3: TGTGCCAGTAGTGACGACCGGGATTCACCCCTCCACTTT.

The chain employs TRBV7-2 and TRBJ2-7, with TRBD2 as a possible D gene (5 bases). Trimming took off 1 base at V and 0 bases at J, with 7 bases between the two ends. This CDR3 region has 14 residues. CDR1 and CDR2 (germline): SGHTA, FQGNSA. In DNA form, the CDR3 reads TGTGCCAGCAGCTTAGTTGGGAGCTCCTACGAGCAGTACTTC. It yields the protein CASSLVGSSYEQYF. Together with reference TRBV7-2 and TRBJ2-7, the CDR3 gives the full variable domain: GAGVSQSPSNKVTEKGKDVELRCDPISGHTALYWYRQSLGQGLEFLIYFQGNSAPDKSGLPSDRFSAERTGGSVSTLTIQRTQQEDSAVYLCASSLVGSSYEQYFGPGTRLTVT.

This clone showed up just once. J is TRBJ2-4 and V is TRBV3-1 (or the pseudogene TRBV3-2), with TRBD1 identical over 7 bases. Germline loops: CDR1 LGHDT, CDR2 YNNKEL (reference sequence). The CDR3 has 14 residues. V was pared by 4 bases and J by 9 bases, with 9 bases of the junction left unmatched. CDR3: CASSLGTAGLIQYF. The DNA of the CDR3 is TGTGCCAGCAGCCTCGGGACAGCCGGTCTCATTCAGTACTTC.

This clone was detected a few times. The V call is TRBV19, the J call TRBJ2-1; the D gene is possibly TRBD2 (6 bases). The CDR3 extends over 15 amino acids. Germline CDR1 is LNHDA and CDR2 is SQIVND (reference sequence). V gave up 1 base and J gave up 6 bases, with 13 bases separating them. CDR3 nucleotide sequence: TGTGCCAGTAGTATAGCGGGAGTGGCTCGCAATGAGCAGTTCTTC. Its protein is CASSIAGVARNEQFF.

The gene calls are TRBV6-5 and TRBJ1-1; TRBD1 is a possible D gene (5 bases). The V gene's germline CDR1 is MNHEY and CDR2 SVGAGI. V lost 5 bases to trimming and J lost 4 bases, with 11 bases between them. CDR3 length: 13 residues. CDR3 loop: CASSPAGGTEAFF. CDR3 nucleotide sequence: TGTGCCAGCAGTCCAGCCGGGGGCACTGAAGCTTTCTTT.

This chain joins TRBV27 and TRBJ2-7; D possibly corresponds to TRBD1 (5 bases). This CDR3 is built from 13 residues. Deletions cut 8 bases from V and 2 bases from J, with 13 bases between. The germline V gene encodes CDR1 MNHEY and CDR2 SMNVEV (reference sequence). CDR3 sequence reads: CASWGQTAYEQYF. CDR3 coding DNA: TGTGCCAGCTGGGGTCAGACAGCCTACGAGCAGTACTTC.

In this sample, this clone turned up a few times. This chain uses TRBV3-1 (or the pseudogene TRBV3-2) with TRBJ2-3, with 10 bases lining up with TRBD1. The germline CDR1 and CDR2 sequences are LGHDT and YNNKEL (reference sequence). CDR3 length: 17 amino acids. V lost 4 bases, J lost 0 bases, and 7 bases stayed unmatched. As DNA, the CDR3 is TGTGCCAGCAGCCGGGGACAGGGGTACGGTAGCACAGATACGCAGTATTTT. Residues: CASSRGQGYGSTDTQYF.

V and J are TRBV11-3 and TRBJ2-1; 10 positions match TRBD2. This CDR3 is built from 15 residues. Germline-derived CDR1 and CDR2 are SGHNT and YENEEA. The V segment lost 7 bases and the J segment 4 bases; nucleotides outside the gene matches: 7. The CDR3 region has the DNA TGTGCCAGCAATCTAGCGGGGGCCTGGTACAATGAGCAGTTCTTC. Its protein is CASNLAGAWYNEQFF.

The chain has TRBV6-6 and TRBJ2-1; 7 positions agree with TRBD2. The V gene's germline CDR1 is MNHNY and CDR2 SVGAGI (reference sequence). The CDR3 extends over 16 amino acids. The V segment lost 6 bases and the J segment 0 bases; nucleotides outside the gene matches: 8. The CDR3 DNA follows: TGTGCCAGCAGCCTCCTCGGGGGGAGCTCCTACAATGAGCAGTTCTTC. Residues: CASSLLGGSSYNEQFF.

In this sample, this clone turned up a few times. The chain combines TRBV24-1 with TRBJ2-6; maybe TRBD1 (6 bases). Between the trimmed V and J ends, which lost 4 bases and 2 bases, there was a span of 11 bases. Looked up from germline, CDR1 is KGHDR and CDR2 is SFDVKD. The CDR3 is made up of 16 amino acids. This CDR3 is CATSEPRGAGANVLTF. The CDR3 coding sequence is TGTGCCACCAGTGAACCCAGGGGCGCTGGGGCCAACGTCCTGACTTTC.

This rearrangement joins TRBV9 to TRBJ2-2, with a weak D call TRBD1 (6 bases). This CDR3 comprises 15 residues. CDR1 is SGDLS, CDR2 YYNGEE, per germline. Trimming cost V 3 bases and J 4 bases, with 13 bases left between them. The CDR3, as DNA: TGTGCCAGCAGCGCTACAGGGATCCCCACCGGGGAGCTGTTTTTT. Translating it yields CASSATGIPTGELFF.

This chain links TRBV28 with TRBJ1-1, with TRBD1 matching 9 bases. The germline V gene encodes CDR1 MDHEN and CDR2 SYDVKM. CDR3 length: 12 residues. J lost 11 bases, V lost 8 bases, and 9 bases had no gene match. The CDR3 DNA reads TGTGCCAGCGCTGGGACAGGGCTTTGGGCTTTCTTT. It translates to CASAGTGLWAFF.

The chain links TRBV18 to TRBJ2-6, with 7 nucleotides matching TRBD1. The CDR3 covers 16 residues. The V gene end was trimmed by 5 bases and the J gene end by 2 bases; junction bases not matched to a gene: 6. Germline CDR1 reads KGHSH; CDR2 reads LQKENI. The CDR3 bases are TGTGCCAGCTCATCAGGTGACAGGGCTGGGGCCAACGTCCTGACTTTC. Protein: CASSSGDRAGANVLTF.

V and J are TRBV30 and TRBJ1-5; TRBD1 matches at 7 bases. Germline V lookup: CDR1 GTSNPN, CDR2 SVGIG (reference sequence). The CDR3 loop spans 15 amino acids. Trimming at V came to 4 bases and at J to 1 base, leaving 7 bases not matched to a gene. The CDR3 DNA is TGTGCCTGGACGATCCCGGGACAGAGCAATCAGCCCCAGCATTTT. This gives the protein CAWTIPGQSNQPQHF.

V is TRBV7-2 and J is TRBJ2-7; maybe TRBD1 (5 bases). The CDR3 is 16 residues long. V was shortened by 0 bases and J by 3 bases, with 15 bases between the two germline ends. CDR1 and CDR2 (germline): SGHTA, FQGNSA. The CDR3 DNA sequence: TGTGCCAGCAGCTTAGCGTTGCAGGGATTAAACTACGAGCAGTACTTC. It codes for CASSLALQGLNYEQYF.